Sequencing of this T cell receptor beta chain was carried out in a study of blood T cells in healthy people across ages. Between the trimmed V and J ends, which lost 7 bases and 0 bases, there was a span of 10 bases. Germline V gene lookup returns CDR1 SEHNR and CDR2 FQNEAQ (reference sequence). CDR3 length: 15 amino acids. This clonotype came up once. Alongside a J-beta primer mix, a sample-barcoded 5' primer served in a second PCR lasting roughly 6 to 11 cycles. In TCRdb, the 5' RACE reads were re-called with MiXCR into one record per CDR3 protein. In the table there are 2 million or so distinct CDR3 sequences, 40% to 55% of which are singletons.

The TCR originated in a woman between 40 and 55 years old in good health. The rearrangement uses TRBV7-9 and TRBJ1-6, with D hard to call. The source material was blood. CDR3 loop: CASNHMSSYNSPLHF. The CDR3 DNA is TGTGCCAGCAACCACATGAGCTCCTATAATTCACCCCTCCACTTT.